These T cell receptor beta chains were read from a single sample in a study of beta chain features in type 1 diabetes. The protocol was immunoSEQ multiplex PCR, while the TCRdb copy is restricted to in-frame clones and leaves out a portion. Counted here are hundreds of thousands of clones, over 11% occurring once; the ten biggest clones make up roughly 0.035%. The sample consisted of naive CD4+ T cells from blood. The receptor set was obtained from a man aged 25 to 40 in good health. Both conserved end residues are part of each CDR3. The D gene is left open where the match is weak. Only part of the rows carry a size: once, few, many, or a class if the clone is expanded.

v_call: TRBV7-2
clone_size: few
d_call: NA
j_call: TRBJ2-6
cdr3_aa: CASSLRGAGANVLTF
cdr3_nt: TGTGCCAGCAGCTTAAGGGGGGCTGGGGCCAACGTCCTGACTTTC

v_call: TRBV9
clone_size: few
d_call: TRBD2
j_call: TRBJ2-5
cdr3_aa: CASSVEAGSRETQYF
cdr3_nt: TGTGCCAGCAGCGTAGAAGCGGGAAGCAGGGAGACCCAGTACTTC

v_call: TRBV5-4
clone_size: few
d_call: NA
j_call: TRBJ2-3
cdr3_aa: CASSLAQRTSTDTQYF
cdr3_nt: TGTGCCAGCAGCTTAGCCCAGCGCACTAGCACAGATACGCAGTATTTT

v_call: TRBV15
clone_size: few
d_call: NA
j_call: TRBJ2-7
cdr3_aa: CATSIDQGFTYEQYF
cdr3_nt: TGTGCCACCAGCATCGACCAGGGGTTTACCTACGAGCAGTACTTC

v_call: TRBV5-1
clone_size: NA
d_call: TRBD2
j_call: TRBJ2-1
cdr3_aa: CASSLVGGRALSYNEQFF
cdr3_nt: TGCGCCAGCAGCTTGGTGGGCGGGAGGGCCTTGTCCTACAATGAGCAGTTCTTC

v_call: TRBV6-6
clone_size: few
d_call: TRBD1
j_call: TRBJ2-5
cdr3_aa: CASSHPPAGGETQYF
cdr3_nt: TGTGCCAGCAGTCACCCCCCAGCAGGGGGAGAGACCCAGTACTTC

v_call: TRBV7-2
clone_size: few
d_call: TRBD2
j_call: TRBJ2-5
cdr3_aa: CASSPLVGGEETQYF
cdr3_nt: TGTGCCAGCAGCCCTCTAGTGGGAGGGGAGGAGACCCAGTACTTC

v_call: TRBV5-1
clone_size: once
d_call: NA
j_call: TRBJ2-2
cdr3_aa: CASSLEGNTGELFF
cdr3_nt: TGCGCCAGCAGCTTGGAAGGAAACACCGGGGAGCTGTTTTTT

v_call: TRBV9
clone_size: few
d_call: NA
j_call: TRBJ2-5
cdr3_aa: CASSTAETQYF
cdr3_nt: TGTGCCAGCAGCACGGCGGAGACCCAGTACTTC

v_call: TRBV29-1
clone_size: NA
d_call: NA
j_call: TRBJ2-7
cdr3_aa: CSVKAFYEQYF
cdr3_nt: TGCAGCGTTAAGGCGTTCTACGAGCAGTACTTC

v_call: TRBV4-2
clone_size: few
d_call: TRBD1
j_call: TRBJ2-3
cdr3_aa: CASSQDRTGGADTQYF
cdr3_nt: TGTGCCAGCAGCCAAGATAGGACAGGGGGCGCAGATACGCAGTATTTT

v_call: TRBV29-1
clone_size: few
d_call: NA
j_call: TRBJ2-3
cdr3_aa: CSVFRGIRTDTQYF
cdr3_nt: TGCAGCGTTTTCCGGGGGATACGCACAGATACGCAGTATTTT

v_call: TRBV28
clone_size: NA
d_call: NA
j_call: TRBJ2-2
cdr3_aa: CASSFPGNGELFF
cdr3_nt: TGTGCCAGCAGTTTCCCGGGGAACGGGGAGCTGTTTTTT

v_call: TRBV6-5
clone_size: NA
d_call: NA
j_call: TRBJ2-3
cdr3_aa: CASPNTDTQYF
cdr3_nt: TGTGCCAGTCCTAACACAGATACGCAGTATTTT